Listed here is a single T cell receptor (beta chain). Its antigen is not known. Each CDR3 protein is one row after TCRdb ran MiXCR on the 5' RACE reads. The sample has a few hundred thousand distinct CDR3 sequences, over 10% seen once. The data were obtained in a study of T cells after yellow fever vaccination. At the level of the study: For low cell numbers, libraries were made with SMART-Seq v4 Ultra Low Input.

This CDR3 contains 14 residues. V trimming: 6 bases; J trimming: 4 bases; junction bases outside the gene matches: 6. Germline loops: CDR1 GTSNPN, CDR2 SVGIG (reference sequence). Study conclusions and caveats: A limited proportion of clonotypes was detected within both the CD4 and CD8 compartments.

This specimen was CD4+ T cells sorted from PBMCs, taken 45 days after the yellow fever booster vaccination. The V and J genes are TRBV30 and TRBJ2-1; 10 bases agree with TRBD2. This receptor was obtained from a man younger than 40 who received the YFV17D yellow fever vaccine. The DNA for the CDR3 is TGTGCCTGCCCGATAGCGGGGGGATACAATGAGCAGTTCTTC. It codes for CACPIAGGYNEQFF.